The rows below give T cell receptor beta chains drawn from one sample of a study of cytomegalovirus exposure and HLA in healthy donors. Generated by immunoSEQ multiplex PCR, the TCRdb table keeps only in-frame clones and is missing some. Altogether 150,000 to 200,000 clones are present, 75% to 90% being singletons, with the ten largest covering around 2.3%. The sequenced material came from PBMCs. Receptor source: a woman aged 18-35 years in good health and CMV-seronegative. The CDR3 runs from the conserved cysteine through the conserved F or W. The order of the fields is clone size, J gene, V gene, D gene, CDR3 DNA, CDR3 protein. The D gene is left open where the match is weak. Expanded clones are given a class, and other clones once, few, many or no size at all.

>-|TRBJ2-1|TRBV29-1|-
TGCAGCGTTCAGGCCAGGGTGGACGATGAGCAGTTCTTC
CSVQARVDDEQFF
>-|TRBJ1-2|TRBV4-1|TRBD1
TGCGCCAGCAGCCAGGACAGGGGCACTAACTATGGCTACACCTTC
CASSQDRGTNYGYTF
>few|TRBJ1-5|TRBV7-8|-
TGTGCCAGCAGCGAAAGGGGTTTTAGCAATCAGCCCCAGCATTTT
CASSERGFSNQPQHF
>once|TRBJ2-2|TRBV14|TRBD1
TGTGCCAGCCCCTCACAAAAACCGGGACAGGCTAACACCGGGGAGCTGTTTTTT
CASPSQKPGQANTGELFF
>-|TRBJ2-7|TRBV19|-
TGTGCCAGTAGTACGACAGCAGATTTCTACGAGCAGTACTTC
CASSTTADFYEQYF
>-|TRBJ1-6|TRBV10-3|TRBD1
TGTGCCATCAGTGAGTCGGGGACAGGGGGTCGGAATTCACCCCTCCACTTT
CAISESGTGGRNSPLHF
>-|TRBJ1-2|TRBV5-5|-
TGTGCCAGCAGCTTCTCGGACAGTAACTATGGCTACACCTTC
CASSFSDSNYGYTF
>-|TRBJ1-1|TRBV29-1|TRBD1
TGCAGCGTCGGGACAGGGAAAACTGAAGCTTTCTTT
CSVGTGKTEAFF
>-|TRBJ1-1|TRBV27|TRBD1
TGTGCCAGCAGGGACAGGGGGCTTAACACTGAAGCTTTCTTT
CASRDRGLNTEAFF
>once|TRBJ2-1|TRBV11-2|-
TGTGCCAGCACCTCGTTTAGCTCCTACAATGAGCAGTTCTTC
CASTSFSSYNEQFF
>-|TRBJ2-7|TRBV5-4|TRBD1
TGTGCCAGCAGCTTGGGACAGGGGGCCTACGAGCAGTACTTC
CASSLGQGAYEQYF
>-|TRBJ1-5|TRBV27|-
TGTGCCAGCAGTTTTCGGGGTAACGATCAGCCCCAGCATTTT
CASSFRGNDQPQHF
>-|TRBJ2-3|TRBV7-3|TRBD2
TGTGCCAGCAGCTCCCGACTAGCGGGGGGCCCAGATACGCAGTATTTT
CASSSRLAGGPDTQYF
>-|TRBJ2-5|TRBV15|-
TGTGCCACCAGCAGGGGGGGGCACCGAGAGACCCAGTACTTC
CATSRGGHRETQYF
>-|TRBJ1-2|TRBV29-1|TRBD1
TGCAGCGGGACAGGGGCGGATGGCTACACCTTC
CSGTGADGYTF
>once|TRBJ1-4|TRBV9|TRBD1
TGTGCCAGCAGCGAAGGTGGGAGACAGGGCTACGAAAAACTGTTTTTT
CASSEGGRQGYEKLFF
>-|TRBJ2-2|TRBV11-2|TRBD2
TGTGCCAGCAGCCCCCCGAGGGGAGGGCGGAACACCGGGGAGCTGTTTTTT
CASSPPRGGRNTGELFF
>-|TRBJ2-7|TRBV5-4|-
TGTGCCAGCAGCTCCCGGGTGGGGACACCTCCCTACGAGCAGTACTTC
CASSSRVGTPPYEQYF
>-|TRBJ2-7|TRBV7-8|-
TGTGCCAGCAGCTTAGGGGGCTCAGGGTGGAACGAGCAGTACTTC
CASSLGGSGWNEQYF
>few|TRBJ2-4|TRBV27|-
TGTGCCAGCAGGTCAGGGGAGTTGGGCAAAAACATTCAGTACTTC
CASRSGELGKNIQYF
>-|TRBJ1-6|TRBV27|TRBD1
TGTGCCAGCAGTTTAGGGACAGGGGCTTATAATTCACCCCTCCACTTT
CASSLGTGAYNSPLHF
>-|TRBJ1-5|TRBV6-1|TRBD1
TGTGCCAGCATCCTCCGGACAGGGTTGAGGCAGCCCCAGCATTTT
CASILRTGLRQPQHF
>-|TRBJ2-5|TRBV5-1|TRBD2
TGCGCCAGCCAGACTAGCGGGGTGTTCCAAGAGACCCAGTACTTC
CASQTSGVFQETQYF
>-|TRBJ2-1|TRBV5-1|-
TGCGCCAGCAGCCAACAGGGTAATGAGCAGTTCTTC
CASSQQGNEQFF
>-|TRBJ1-1|TRBV7-2|-
TGTGCCAGCAGCTTCGACACTGAAGCTTTCTTT
CASSFDTEAFF
>-|TRBJ2-4|TRBV5-1|-
TGCGCCAGCAGCACCGGGGACAACGTCTACATTCAGTACTTC
CASSTGDNVYIQYF
>-|TRBJ2-1|TRBV9|TRBD2
TGTGCCAGCAGGCCTCAAGCGGGGGGGCCGGTTGAGCAGTTCTTC
CASRPQAGGPVEQFF
>-|TRBJ1-1|TRBV30|-
TGTGCCTGGAGGGACGGGAGGAACACTGAAGCTTTCTTT
CAWRDGRNTEAFF
>-|TRBJ1-2|TRBV9|TRBD1
TGTGCCAGCAGCGTGCCAACAGGGGGCGCCCCGGGAGGCTACACCTTC
CASSVPTGGAPGGYTF
>-|TRBJ2-7|TRBV6-5|TRBD2
TGTGCCAGCAGCCCCGGGGGGGCCATGTACGAGCAGTACTTC
CASSPGGAMYEQYF
>-|TRBJ1-6|TRBV4-2|TRBD1
TGTGCCAGCAGCCAAGAAATGGGGACAGGCTTTCGCTCCTATAATTCACCCCTCCACTTT
CASSQEMGTGFRSYNSPLHF
>-|TRBJ1-1|TRBV2|-
TGTGCCAGCAGTGAAGCGGGAGGTCGAAAGGCTTTCTTT
CASSEAGGRKAFF
>few|TRBJ2-7|TRBV5-1|-
TGCGCCAGCAGCTTTGACGGGGATTACGAGCAGTACTTC
CASSFDGDYEQYF
>-|TRBJ2-5|TRBV6-6|TRBD1
TGTGCCAGCTTTGCAATTGGGACAGGGGGGGAGACCCAGTACTTC
CASFAIGTGGETQYF
>-|TRBJ2-3|TRBV5-1|TRBD2
TGCGCCAGCAGCTTGGTGGGACTAGGCACAGATACGCAGTATTTT
CASSLVGLGTDTQYF
>-|TRBJ2-7|TRBV2|TRBD2
TGTGCCAGCAGTGAAGCGCTTCGGGGGGACGAGCAGTACTTC
CASSEALRGDEQYF
>-|TRBJ1-1|TRBV25-1|-
TGTGCCAGCAGTGAACCCGGAGTTGAAGCTTTCTTT
CASSEPGVEAFF
>-|TRBJ1-5|TRBV19|-
TGTGCCAGTAGTATCGTCAGGGGCAATCAGCCCCAGCATTTT
CASSIVRGNQPQHF
>-|TRBJ2-3|TRBV18|-
TGTGCCAGCTCACCTTCGGGCACAGATACGCAGTATTTT
CASSPSGTDTQYF